These T cell receptor beta chains were read from a single sample in a study of blood T cell repertoires in COVID-19. Assay: immunoSEQ multiplex PCR; the TCRdb copy retains only in-frame clones and omits some. The sample has fewer than 500,000 clones; approximately 90% are singletons. The specimen sequenced was peripheral blood. The receptors derive from a woman aged 30 to 39 with active or convalescent COVID-19. CDR3s include the opening cysteine and the closing phenylalanine or tryptophan. A D gene is named only where the DNA matches it firmly. Clone size is stated in some rows and not others, as once, few, many or a class when expanded.

v_gene	d_gene	abundance	j_gene	CDR3nt	CDR3aa
TRBV2	TRBD2	-	TRBJ2-7	TGTGCCAGCAGTTATAAATTTAGCGGGGGGACCTACGAGCAGTACTTC	CASSYKFSGGTYEQYF
TRBV25-1	-	-	TRBJ1-2	TGTGCCAGCAGGACTGGGGGCGGTGGCTACACCTTC	CASRTGGGGYTF
TRBV19	TRBD1	-	TRBJ1-4	TGTGCCAGTAGCCGACAGGGGTGGGGTGAAAAACTGTTTTTT	CASSRQGWGEKLFF
TRBV28	-	-	TRBJ1-6	TGTGCCAGCAGTTTACCAACAGAAACGGGATATAATTCACCCCTCCACTTT	CASSLPTETGYNSPLHF
TRBV6-1	-	-	TRBJ1-5	TGTGCCAGCAGTGATTACGCAGGGTATAGCAATCAGCCCCAGCATTTT	CASSDYAGYSNQPQHF
TRBV5-1	-	-	TRBJ1-2	TGCGCCAGCAGCGTTTCTAGCGACTATGGCTACACCTTC	CASSVSSDYGYTF
TRBV11-2	TRBD2	-	TRBJ2-7	TGTGCCAGCAGCTTAGATGGGCTAGGACTAGCGTCCGAGCAGTACTTC	CASSLDGLGLASEQYF
TRBV5-1	TRBD1	once	TRBJ2-5	TGCGCCAGCAGCTTTGTTGAGGGGGCGGAAGAGACCCAGTACTTC	CASSFVEGAEETQYF
TRBV19	-	few	TRBJ1-6	TGTGCCAGCAGGGTTAGGGGTTCAAATTCACCCCTCCACTTT	CASRVRGSNSPLHF
TRBV12-3/TRBV12-4	-	-	TRBJ1-1	TGTGCCACCCTGGGGCAGTCGAACACTGAAGCTTTCTTT	CATLGQSNTEAFF
TRBV27	-	-	TRBJ1-2	TGTGCCAGCAGTTTGTACAGAAACTATGGCTACACCTTC	CASSLYRNYGYTF
TRBV7-2	-	-	TRBJ1-5	TGTGCCAGCAGCTTCGGAGGTTATAGCAATCAGCCCCAGCATTTT	CASSFGGYSNQPQHF
TRBV6-1	-	-	TRBJ2-1	TGTGCCAGCAGTGATTGGGCTCATGAGCAGTTCTTC	CASSDWAHEQFF
TRBV19	-	-	TRBJ2-7	TGTGCCAGTAGTATTCTGGACAGACAAGAGCAGTACTTC	CASSILDRQEQYF
TRBV11-2	-	-	TRBJ1-4	TGTGCCAGCAGCTTAGAGCACCAGGGCCGGGAAAAACTGTTTTTT	CASSLEHQGREKLFF
TRBV5-6	TRBD1	-	TRBJ1-2	TGTGCCAGCAGCCCGGGACAGGGAAGGTATGGCTACACCTTC	CASSPGQGRYGYTF
TRBV7-9	-	few	TRBJ2-2	TGTGCCAGCAGCTCCGACGGGACTAGGGGGCCCGGGGAGCTGTTTTTT	CASSSDGTRGPGELFF
TRBV27	-	-	TRBJ1-5	TGTGCCAGCTGTCGGGGGGGCAATCAGCCCCAGCATTTT	CASCRGGNQPQHF
TRBV5-1	TRBD1	once	TRBJ2-3	TGCGCCAGCAGCATGGGACAGGGTCCCTCGGATACGCAGTATTTT	CASSMGQGPSDTQYF
TRBV3-1/TRBV3-2	-	-	TRBJ2-7	TGTGCCAGCAGCCAAGCGGGATTAACCTACGAGCAGTACTTC	CASSQAGLTYEQYF
TRBV5-1	-	-	TRBJ2-3	TGCGCCAGCAGCACTAGCAGTGTCACAGATACGCAGTATTTT	CASSTSSVTDTQYF
TRBV6-5	TRBD1	-	TRBJ1-1	TGTGCCCTTAACAGGGGCGACACTGAAGCTTTCTTT	CALNRGDTEAFF
TRBV14	TRBD1	-	TRBJ1-2	TGTGCCAGCAGCCAAGTCGGGACAGGGCCCTCCTATGGCTACACCTTC	CASSQVGTGPSYGYTF
TRBV6-5	-	once	TRBJ1-3	TGTGCCAGCAGTAATCAGGGTTCAGGAAACACCATATATTTT	CASSNQGSGNTIYF
TRBV5-8	TRBD2	-	TRBJ2-1	TGTGCCAGCAGCACGGGACTAGCGGGGTACAATGAGCAGTTCTTC	CASSTGLAGYNEQFF
TRBV5-1	TRBD1	-	TRBJ2-3	TGCGCCACGAACCCGGACAGGGCAACAGATACGCAGTATTTT	CATNPDRATDTQYF
TRBV7-9	TRBD1	-	TRBJ1-2	TGTGCCAGCAACGCATGGGGGACAGGAGAAATGTATGGCTACACCTTC	CASNAWGTGEMYGYTF
TRBV5-1	TRBD1	-	TRBJ1-1	TGCGCCAGCAGCTTGGGATCCGGAGGGGGCGGCACTGAAGCTTTCTTT	CASSLGSGGGGTEAFF
TRBV29-1	TRBD1	few	TRBJ1-2	TGCAGCGTTGAAGATCGGACAGGGGATAATGGCTACACCTTC	CSVEDRTGDNGYTF
TRBV30	TRBD1	-	TRBJ1-1	TGTGCCTGGAGTCCTAACAGGGGGAAGGTAGGCACTGAAGCTTTCTTT	CAWSPNRGKVGTEAFF
TRBV23-1	TRBD1	-	TRBJ1-2	TGCGCCAGCAGTCAATCGTACAGGGGGTATGGCTACACCTTC	CASSQSYRGYGYTF
TRBV9	-	-	TRBJ1-2	TGTGCCAGCAGCGCCGACAGCTATGGCTACACCTTC	CASSADSYGYTF
TRBV3-1/TRBV3-2	-	-	TRBJ2-3	TGTGCCAGCAGCCAAACCGGAGAGGCAACAGATACGCAGTATTTT	CASSQTGEATDTQYF
TRBV5-6	TRBD1	-	TRBJ1-5	TGTGCCAGCAGCAAAACAGGGGGGGGCAATCAGCCCCAGCATTTT	CASSKTGGGNQPQHF
TRBV9	-	-	TRBJ1-1	TGTGCCAGCAGAAGGGAGGCGAACACAAAGAACACTGAAGCTTTCTTT	CASRREANTKNTEAFF
TRBV30	TRBD1	-	TRBJ1-1	TGTGCCTGGAGTGCCGGGACAGGGGCTGAAGCTTTCTTT	CAWSAGTGAEAFF
TRBV6-5	-	-	TRBJ2-5	TGTGCCAGCAGTTACGGGACGTTGGGGGGAGAGACCCAGTACTTC	CASSYGTLGGETQYF
TRBV12-3/TRBV12-4	TRBD1	few	TRBJ1-2	TGTGCCAGCAGCCGGACAGGGATGTATGGCTACACCTTC	CASSRTGMYGYTF
TRBV5-1	TRBD2	once	TRBJ2-1	TGCGCCAGCAAGCGGAGCGGGATAAGCTCCTACAATGAGCAGTTCTTC	CASKRSGISSYNEQFF
TRBV4-1	TRBD1	-	TRBJ1-5	TGCGCCAGCAGCCACGGGACAGGGTCTCAGCCCCAGCATTTT	CASSHGTGSQPQHF
TRBV14	TRBD1	-	TRBJ1-6	TGTGCCAGCAGCCCCAACAGGGGAGGAGGTTCACCCCTCCACTTT	CASSPNRGGGSPLHF
TRBV19	TRBD2	once	TRBJ2-1	TGTGCCAGTAGTACAACTCTAGCGGGAGGTACCTACAATGAGCAGTTCTTC	CASSTTLAGGTYNEQFF
TRBV4-1	TRBD1	-	TRBJ2-7	TGCGCCAGCAGGCCTGGGACAGGGGACCCCCGGGAGCAGTACTTC	CASRPGTGDPREQYF
TRBV5-6	-	-	TRBJ2-7	TGTGCCAGCAGCTTGTCGGGAAGCAGCTCCTACGAGCAGTACTTC	CASSLSGSSSYEQYF